This T cell receptor beta chain appears in the sequencing data of a study of shared clonotypes between healthy human individuals. General study results and limits: Non-shared clonotypes displayed generation probabilities falling below those of clonotypes present in all four donors. Rarefaction showed sorted-subset sequencing was incomplete despite large depth.

The method was immunoSEQ multiplex PCR; TCRdb's version includes in-frame clones alone and lacks a portion of them. This table has roughly 590,000 clones, roughly 95% appearing once. Points on this clone: Its antigen is not known.

The V and J ends lost 0 bases and 4 bases respectively, with 7 bases between them. Germline CDR1 is SGHDT and CDR2 is YYEEEE. The CDR3 sequence is 13 residues long. CD45RO-negative cells were positively selected for CCR7, leaving out terminally differentiated effector memory CD45RA+ cells. This chain uses TRBV5-6 with TRBJ1-2; D is unresolved. The sequence was collected from a woman under 40 in good health. Sample: naive CD8+ T cells sorted from blood. The CDR3 DNA sequence: TGTGCCAGCAGCTTGGAAGGAATCTATGGCTACACCTTC. It is translated as CASSLEGIYGYTF.